The 2 T cell receptor beta chains below come from one sample, sequenced in a study of blood T cell repertoires in COVID-19. Measured with immunoSEQ multiplex PCR; TCRdb has only the in-frame clones, and not every one. The table lists about 35,000 clones, roughly nine tenths of them singletons. Sequencing used peripheral blood. The receptor source for this set is a man aged 50 to 60 with active COVID-19.

The genes are TRBV5-6 and TRBJ2-1, with TRBD2 matching over 12 bases. The CDR3 is 17 amino acids. Germline-derived CDR1 and CDR2 are SGHDT and YYEEEE. J lost 3 bases, V lost 1 base, and 5 bases had no gene match. The CDR3 region is CASSLYSGLAGYNEQFF. The CDR3 nucleotides are TGTGCCAGCAGCTTGTATTCGGGACTAGCGGGCTACAATGAGCAGTTCTTC.

The rearrangement joins TRBV2 to TRBJ2-1, with 10 bases fitting TRBD2. Germline V CDR1 and CDR2: SNHLY, FYNNEI. CDR3 size: 15 residues. The V and J ends lost 6 bases and 3 bases, in that order; junction bases with no gene match: 5. The CDR3 spells CASRPGLANYNEQFF. CDR3 sequence (DNA): TGTGCCAGCAGACCGGGACTAGCGAACTACAATGAGCAGTTCTTC.